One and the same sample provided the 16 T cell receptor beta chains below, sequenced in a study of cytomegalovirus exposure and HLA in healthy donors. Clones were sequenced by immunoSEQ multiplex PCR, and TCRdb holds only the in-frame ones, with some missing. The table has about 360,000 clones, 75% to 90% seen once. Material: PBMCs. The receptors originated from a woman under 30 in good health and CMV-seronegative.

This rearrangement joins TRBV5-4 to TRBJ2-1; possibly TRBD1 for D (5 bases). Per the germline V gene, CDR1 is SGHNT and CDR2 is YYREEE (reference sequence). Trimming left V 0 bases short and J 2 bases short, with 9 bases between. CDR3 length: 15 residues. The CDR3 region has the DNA TGTGCCAGCAGCTTGGGCAGGGTGACCTACAATGAGCAGTTCTTC. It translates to CASSLGRVTYNEQFF.

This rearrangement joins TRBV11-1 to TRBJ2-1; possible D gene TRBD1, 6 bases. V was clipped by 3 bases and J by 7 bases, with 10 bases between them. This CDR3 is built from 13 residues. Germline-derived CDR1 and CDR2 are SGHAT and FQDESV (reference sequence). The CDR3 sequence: CASSFFRGNEQFF. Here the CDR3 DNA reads TGTGCCAGCAGCTTTTTCAGGGGAAATGAGCAGTTCTTC.

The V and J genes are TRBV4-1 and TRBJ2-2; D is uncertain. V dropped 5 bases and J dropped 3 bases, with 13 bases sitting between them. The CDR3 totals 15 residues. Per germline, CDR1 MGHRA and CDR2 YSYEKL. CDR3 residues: CASSSRAADTGELFF. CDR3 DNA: TGCGCCAGCAGCTCGCGCGCCGCGGACACCGGGGAGCTGTTTTTT.

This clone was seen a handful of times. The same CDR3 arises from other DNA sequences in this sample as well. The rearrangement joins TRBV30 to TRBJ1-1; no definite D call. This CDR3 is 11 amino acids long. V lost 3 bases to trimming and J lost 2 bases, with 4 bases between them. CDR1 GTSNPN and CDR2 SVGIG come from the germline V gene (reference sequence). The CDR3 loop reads CAWSLNTEAFF. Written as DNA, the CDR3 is TGTGCCTGGAGCCTCAACACTGAAGCTTTCTTT.

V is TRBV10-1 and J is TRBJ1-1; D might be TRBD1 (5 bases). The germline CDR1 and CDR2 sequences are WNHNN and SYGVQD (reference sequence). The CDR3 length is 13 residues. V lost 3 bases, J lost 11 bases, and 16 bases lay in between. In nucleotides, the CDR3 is TGCGCCAGCAGTGAAGGGCTCCAGGGTCGGGCTTTCTTT. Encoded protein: CASSEGLQGRAFF.

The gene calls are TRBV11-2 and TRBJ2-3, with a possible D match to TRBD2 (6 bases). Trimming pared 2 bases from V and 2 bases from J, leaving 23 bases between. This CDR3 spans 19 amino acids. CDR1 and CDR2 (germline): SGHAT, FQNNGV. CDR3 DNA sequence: TGTGCCAGCAGCTTATCGACTAGTCTGGGCCGATCGCACACAGATACGCAGTATTTT. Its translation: CASSLSTSLGRSHTDTQYF.

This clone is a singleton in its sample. The CDR3: CASSQARPDFLINQPQHF. In DNA form, the CDR3 reads TGCGCCAGCAGCCAAGCCCGCCCGGACTTCCTGATTAATCAGCCCCAGCATTTT. V and J are TRBV4-1 and TRBJ1-5; D gene unclear. This CDR3 region has 18 residues. Germline CDR1 MGHRA, CDR2 YSYEKL. V was cut by 1 base and J by 4 bases, with 20 bases left in between.

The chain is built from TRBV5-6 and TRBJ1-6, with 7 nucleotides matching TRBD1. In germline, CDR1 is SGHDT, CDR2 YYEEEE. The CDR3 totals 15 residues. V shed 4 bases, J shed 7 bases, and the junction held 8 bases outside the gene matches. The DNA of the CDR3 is TGTGCCAGCAGCCTGCAACAGGGGCTGAATTCACCCCTCCACTTT. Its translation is CASSLQQGLNSPLHF.

Written as DNA, the CDR3 is TGCGCCAGCAGCTCCTTGGGGGCCGCAGAGACCCAGTACTTC. Translation: CASSSLGAAETQYF. The rearrangement uses TRBV5-1 and TRBJ2-5, with TRBD1 as a possible D gene (6 bases). Trimming took off 3 bases at V and 4 bases at J, with 13 bases between the two ends. Per germline, CDR1 SGHRS and CDR2 YFSETQ. The length of the CDR3 is 14 residues.

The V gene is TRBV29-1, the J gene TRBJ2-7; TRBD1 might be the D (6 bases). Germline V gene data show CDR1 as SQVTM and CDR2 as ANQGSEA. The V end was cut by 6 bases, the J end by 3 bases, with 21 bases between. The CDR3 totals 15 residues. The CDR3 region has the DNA TGCAGCGTACTCGGACCAGGGGAATTATTCTACGAGCAGTACTTC. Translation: CSVLGPGELFYEQYF.

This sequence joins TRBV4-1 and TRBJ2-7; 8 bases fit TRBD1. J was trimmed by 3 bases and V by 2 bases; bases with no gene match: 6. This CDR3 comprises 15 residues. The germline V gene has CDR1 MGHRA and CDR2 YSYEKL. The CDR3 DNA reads TGCGCCAGCAGCCAAACCCAGGGGGCGAGCTACGAGCAGTACTTC. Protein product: CASSQTQGASYEQYF.

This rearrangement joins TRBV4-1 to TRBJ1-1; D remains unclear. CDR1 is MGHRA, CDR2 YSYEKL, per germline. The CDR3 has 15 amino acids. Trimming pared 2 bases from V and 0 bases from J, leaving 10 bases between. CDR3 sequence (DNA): TGCGCCAGCAGCCAACTACAGTACATGAACACTGAAGCTTTCTTT. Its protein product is CASSQLQYMNTEAFF.

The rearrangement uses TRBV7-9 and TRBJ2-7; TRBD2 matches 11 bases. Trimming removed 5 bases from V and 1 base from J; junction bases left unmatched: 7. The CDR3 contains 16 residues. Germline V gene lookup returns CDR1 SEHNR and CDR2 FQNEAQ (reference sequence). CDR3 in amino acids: CASSGGTSGYSYEQYF. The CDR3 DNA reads TGTGCCAGCAGCGGCGGGACTAGCGGTTATTCCTACGAGCAGTACTTC.

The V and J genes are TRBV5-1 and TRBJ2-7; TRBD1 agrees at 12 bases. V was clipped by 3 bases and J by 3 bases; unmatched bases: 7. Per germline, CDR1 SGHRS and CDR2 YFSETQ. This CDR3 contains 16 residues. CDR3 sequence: CASSSSGTGGVYEQYF. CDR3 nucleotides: TGCGCCAGCAGCTCGTCCGGGACAGGGGGCGTCTACGAGCAGTACTTC.

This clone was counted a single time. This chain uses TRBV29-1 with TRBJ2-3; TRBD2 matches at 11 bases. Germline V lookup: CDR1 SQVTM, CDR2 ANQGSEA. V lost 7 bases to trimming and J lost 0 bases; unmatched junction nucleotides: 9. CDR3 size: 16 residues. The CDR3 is CSAEGSGGDSTDTQYF. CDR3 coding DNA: TGCAGCGCGGAGGGTAGCGGGGGGGATAGCACAGATACGCAGTATTTT.

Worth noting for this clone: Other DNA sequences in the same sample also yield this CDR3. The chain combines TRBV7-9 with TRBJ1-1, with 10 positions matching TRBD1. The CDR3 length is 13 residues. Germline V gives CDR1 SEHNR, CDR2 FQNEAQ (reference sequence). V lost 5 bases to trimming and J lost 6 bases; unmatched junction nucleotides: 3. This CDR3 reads CASSPGTGAEAFF. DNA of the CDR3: TGTGCCAGCAGCCCAGGGACAGGGGCTGAAGCTTTCTTT.